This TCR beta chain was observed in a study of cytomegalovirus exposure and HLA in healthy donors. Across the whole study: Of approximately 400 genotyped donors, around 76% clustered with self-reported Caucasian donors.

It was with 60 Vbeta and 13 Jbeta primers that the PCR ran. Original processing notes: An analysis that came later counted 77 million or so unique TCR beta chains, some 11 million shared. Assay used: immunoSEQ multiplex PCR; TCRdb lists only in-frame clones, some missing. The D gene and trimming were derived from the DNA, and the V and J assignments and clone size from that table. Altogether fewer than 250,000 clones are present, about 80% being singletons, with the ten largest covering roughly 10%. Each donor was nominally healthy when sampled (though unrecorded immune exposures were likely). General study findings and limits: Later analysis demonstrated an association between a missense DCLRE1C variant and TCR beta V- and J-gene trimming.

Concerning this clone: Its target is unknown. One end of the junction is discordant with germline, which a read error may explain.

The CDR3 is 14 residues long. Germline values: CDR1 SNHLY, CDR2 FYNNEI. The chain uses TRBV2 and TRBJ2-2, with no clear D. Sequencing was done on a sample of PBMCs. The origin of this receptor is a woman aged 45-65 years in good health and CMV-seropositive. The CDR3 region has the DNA TGTGCCAGCGGTGAACTAACGAACACCGGGGAGCTGTTTTTT. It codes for CASGELTNTGELFF.